This T cell receptor (beta chain) was retrieved from a study of blood T cell repertoires in COVID-19. For the study at large: Sites across the United States, Italy and Spain contributed samples from acute and convalescent COVID-19.

The study drew participants aged about 18 to 89 years from some 23 US areas. Clinical history reported by participants formed the basis on which cohorts were assigned. Trimming at V came to 1 base and at J to 0 bases, leaving 6 bases not matched to a gene. CDR1 SGHTA and CDR2 FQGNSA come from the germline V gene. CDR3 size: 17 residues. The protocol was immunoSEQ multiplex PCR, while the TCRdb copy is restricted to in-frame clones and leaves out a portion. The sample holds under 200,000 clones, under 90% seen once. This TCR was recovered from a man aged 45-65 years who had recovered from COVID-19. Sequencing input: PBMCs or T cells enriched from blood (not recorded which). The chain uses TRBV7-2 and TRBJ2-3; 8 nucleotides line up with TRBD2. DNA of the CDR3: TGTGCCAGCAGCTTAGTGATAGCGGGGATAAGCACAGATACGCAGTATTTT. Amino acids: CASSLVIAGISTDTQYF.